The clone carrying this T cell receptor beta chain was found a few times. Antigen specificity is unknown. In germline, CDR1 is MGHDK, CDR2 SYGVNS. This CDR3 is 13 amino acids long. V lost 4 bases and J 5 bases, leaving 8 bases between the germline ends. Each CDR3 protein is one row after TCRdb ran MiXCR on the RT-PCR reads. This sample has about 170,000 distinct CDR3 sequences; approximately 12% occur once, and the top ten carry 25% to 35%. This sample is drawn from a study of response to subunit inactivated influenza vaccine. Study-level points and caveats: Every seasonal influenza vaccination brings in few new T cells, the authors suggested.

This sample also appeared in a second study, on T cells expressing NK-cell markers. As that study records: For TCR beta, cDNA was produced by 5'RACE template switching with UMIs. It was sorted CD3+CD56+NKG2C+, CD3+CD56+NKG2C- and CD3+CD56-NKG2C+ T cells that supplied the TCR beta repertoires. Seven HCMV-seropositive donors and one seronegative donor made up the eight sequenced donors. A handful of donors showed these clonotypes also leading the CD3+CD56-NKG2C+ fraction.

This sequence was found in a man aged 50-59 years who received an inactivated influenza vaccine. The chain is built from TRBV25-1 and TRBJ2-2; possibly TRBD1 for D (6 bases). This specimen consisted of CD8+ T cells sorted from PBMCs, obtained roughly 12 days after vaccination. The CDR3 here is CASSGTGTGELFF. The DNA for the CDR3 is TGTGCCAGCAGTGGAACAGGGACCGGGGAGCTGTTTTTT.